This T cell receptor (beta chain) appears in the sequencing data of a study of post-analysis software for immune sequencing data. General study results and limits: With TRBV5-6, TRBV5-1 and TRBV20-1 included, about five TRBV segments were more frequent in patients than in controls.

The V gene's germline CDR1 is MNHEY and CDR2 SVGAGI. This CDR3 has 14 residues. Trimming stripped 6 bases from V and 11 bases from J, with 22 bases between. Points on this clonotype: Its antigen is still unknown.

Incorporated into the TCR beta cDNA libraries were unique molecular identifiers, which served to reduce PCR and sequencing biases. TCRdb processed the PCR reads anew with MiXCR; each CDR3 protein has one entry. The table records about 820,000 distinct CDR3 sequences, around 53% of them present only once. This clonotype was sampled from a girl under 18 with multiple sclerosis. The V call is TRBV6-5, the J call TRBJ2-5; perhaps TRBD2 as D (6 bases). Material: blood. The CDR3 DNA is TGTGCCAGCAGCCGTTCCCGCCTTGATCGGGAGCAGTACTTC. It codes for CASSRSRLDREQYF.